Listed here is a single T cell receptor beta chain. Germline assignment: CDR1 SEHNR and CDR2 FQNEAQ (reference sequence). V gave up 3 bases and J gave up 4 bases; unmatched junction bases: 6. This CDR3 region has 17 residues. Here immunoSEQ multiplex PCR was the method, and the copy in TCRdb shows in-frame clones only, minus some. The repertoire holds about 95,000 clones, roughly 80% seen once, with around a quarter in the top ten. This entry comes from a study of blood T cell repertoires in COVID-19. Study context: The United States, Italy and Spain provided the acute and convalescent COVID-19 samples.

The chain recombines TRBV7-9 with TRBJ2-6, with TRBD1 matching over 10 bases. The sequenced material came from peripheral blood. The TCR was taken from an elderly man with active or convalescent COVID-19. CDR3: CASSLGTGVSGANVLTF. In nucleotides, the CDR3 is TGTGCCAGCAGCTTGGGGACAGGGGTCTCCGGGGCCAACGTCCTGACTTTC.